This is a list of T cell receptor beta chains from one sample in a study of early T cells in non-severe SARS-CoV-2 infection. TCRdb called the 5' RACE reads again in MiXCR, with one record for every CDR3 protein. The table records tens of thousands of distinct CDR3 sequences, 7% to 10% of them present only once. Input material: whole blood. Receptors were obtained from an adult who was a healthcare worker with PCR-confirmed SARS-CoV-2 infection or an uninfected control (not recorded which). CDR3s include the opening cysteine and the closing phenylalanine or tryptophan. A D gene is named only where the DNA matches it firmly. Size tells how often a clone was seen (once, few, many) or the class of an expanded clone, and some rows leave it out.

d_call,j_call,clone_size,v_call,cdr3_aa,cdr3_nt
.,TRBJ2-2,.,TRBV29-1,CSVCLQGGIGELFF,TGCAGCGTTTGTCTACAGGGAGGTATAGGGGAGCTGTTTTTT
TRBD1,TRBJ1-1,many,TRBV18,CASSPGGAGGNTEAFF,TGTGCCAGCTCACCGGGAGGGGCAGGGGGTAACACTGAAGCTTTCTTT
TRBD1,TRBJ2-6,.,TRBV4-2,CASSQDRTGGSGANVLTF,TGTGCCAGCAGCCAAGACAGGACAGGGGGCAGCGGGGCCAACGTCCTGACTTTC
.,TRBJ2-5,many,TRBV20-1,CSARRLRETQYF,TGCAGTGCTAGACGACTACGAGAGACCCAGTACTTC
.,TRBJ1-1,.,TRBV2,CASKSPWANTEAFF,TGTGCCAGCAAGTCTCCTTGGGCCAACACTGAAGCTTTCTTT
.,TRBJ1-1,many,TRBV27,CASSSSRDTYEAFF,TGTGCCAGCAGTTCCAGCCGGGACACCTATGAAGCTTTCTTT
TRBD2,TRBJ2-1,once,TRBV3-1,CASSLGLRESNEQFF,TGTGCCAGCAGCCTCGGTCTGCGGGAGTCCAATGAGCAGTTCTTC
.,TRBJ2-5,many,TRBV12-3/TRBV12-4,CASSLGSGTQYF,TGTGCCAGCAGTTTAGGATCGGGGACCCAGTACTTC
.,TRBJ1-4,.,TRBV7-9,CASSPSGNEKLFF,TGTGCCAGCAGCCCTTCGGGAAATGAAAAACTGTTTTTT
.,TRBJ1-6,few,TRBV7-7,CASSLMAGRSSPLHF,TGTGCCAGCAGCTTAATGGCAGGGAGGAGTTCACCCCTCCACTTT
.,TRBJ2-7,few,TRBV27,CVVRDVSEQYF,TGTGTCGTCAGGGACGTGAGCGAGCAGTACTTC
.,TRBJ2-2,.,TRBV7-3,CASSLYGAGELFF,TGTGCCAGCAGCTTATATGGGGCCGGGGAGCTGTTTTTT
TRBD1,TRBJ2-3,few,TRBV10-3,CAISDTQGAGTDTQYF,TGTGCCATCAGTGATACCCAGGGGGCCGGCACAGATACGCAGTATTTT
TRBD1,TRBJ2-7,few,TRBV4-1,CASSQDPGGYYEQYF,TGCGCCAGCAGCCAAGATCCAGGGGGTTACTACGAGCAGTACTTC
.,TRBJ1-1,.,TRBV2,CASSEFPRTEAFF,TGTGCCAGCAGTGAATTCCCCAGGACCGAAGCTTTCTTT
.,TRBJ1-1,.,TRBV29-1,CSVDGGRGTEAFF,TGCAGCGTTGACGGGGGGCGCGGGACTGAAGCTTTCTTT
TRBD2,TRBJ2-5,few,TRBV29-1,CSVEDSGGRETQYF,TGCAGCGTTGAGGATAGCGGGGGGCGTGAGACCCAGTACTTC
TRBD1,TRBJ2-3,few,TRBV27,CASSLRDRVTDTQYF,TGTGCCAGCAGTCTCCGGGACAGGGTCACAGATACGCAGTATTTT
.,TRBJ1-1,many,TRBV30,CAWSYPPPTGRAEAFF,TGTGCCTGGAGTTATCCACCGCCAACAGGGAGGGCTGAAGCTTTCTTT
.,TRBJ2-4,.,TRBV4-1,CASSQGPVPNIQYF,TGCGCCAGCAGCCAGGGACCAGTCCCAAACATTCAGTACTTC